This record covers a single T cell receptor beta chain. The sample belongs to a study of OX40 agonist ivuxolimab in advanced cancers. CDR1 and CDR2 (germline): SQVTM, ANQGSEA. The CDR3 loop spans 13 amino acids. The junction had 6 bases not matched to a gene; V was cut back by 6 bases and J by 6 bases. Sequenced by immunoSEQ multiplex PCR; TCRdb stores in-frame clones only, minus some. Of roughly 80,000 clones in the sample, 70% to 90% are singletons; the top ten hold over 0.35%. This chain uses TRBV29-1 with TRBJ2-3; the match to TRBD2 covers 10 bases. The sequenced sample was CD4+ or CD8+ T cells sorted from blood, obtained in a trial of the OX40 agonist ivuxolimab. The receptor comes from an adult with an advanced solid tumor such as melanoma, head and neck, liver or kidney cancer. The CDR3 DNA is TGCAGCGTGGGACTAGCGATTTTGGATACGCAGTATTTT. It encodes CSVGLAILDTQYF.